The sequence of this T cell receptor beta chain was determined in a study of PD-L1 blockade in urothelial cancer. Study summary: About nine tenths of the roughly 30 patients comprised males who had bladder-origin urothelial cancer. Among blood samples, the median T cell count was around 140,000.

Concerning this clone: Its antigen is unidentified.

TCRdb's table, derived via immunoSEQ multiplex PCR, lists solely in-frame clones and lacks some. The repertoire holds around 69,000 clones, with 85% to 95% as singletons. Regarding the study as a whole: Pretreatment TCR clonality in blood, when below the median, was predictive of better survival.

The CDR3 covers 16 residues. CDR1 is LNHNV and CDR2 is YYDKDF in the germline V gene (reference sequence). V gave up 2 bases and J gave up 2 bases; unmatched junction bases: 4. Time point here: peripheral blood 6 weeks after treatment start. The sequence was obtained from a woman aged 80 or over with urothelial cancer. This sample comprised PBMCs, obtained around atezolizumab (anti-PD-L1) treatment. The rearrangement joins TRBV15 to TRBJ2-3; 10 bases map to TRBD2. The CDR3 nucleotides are TGTGCCACCAGCAGATACGGACTAGCGGACACAGATACGCAGTATTTT. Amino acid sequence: CATSRYGLADTDTQYF.